Following are 17 T cell receptor beta chains from one sample sequenced in a study of shared clonotypes between healthy human individuals. The naive CD8 subset, CD45RO-negative cells positively selected for CCR7, excluded terminally differentiated effector memory CD45RA+ cells. Clones were read by immunoSEQ multiplex PCR, and TCRdb kept only the in-frame ones, dropping some. The sample gives about 1.9 million clones, 80% to 95% of which show up once; over 1.5% is in the top ten. The sequencing input was naive CD8+ T cells from PBMCs. All receptors come from a man aged 18 to 35 in good health. Some clones in this sample may be carry-over from other donors' samples.

On this clone itself: Distinct nucleotide sequences in the sample also encode this CDR3. The V call is TRBV27, the J call TRBJ2-1, with 8 bases that match TRBD1. The V gene's germline CDR1 is MNHEY and CDR2 SMNVEV (reference sequence). The CDR3 is made up of 15 amino acids. Germline trimming cut 0 bases from V and 3 bases from J; bases unmatched to any gene: 1. CDR3 DNA sequence: TGTGCCAGCAGTTTATCCGGGACAGGCTACAATGAGCAGTTCTTC. It yields the protein CASSLSGTGYNEQFF.

This chain joins TRBV2 and TRBJ1-4; D gene uncertain. Germline V gives CDR1 SNHLY, CDR2 FYNNEI. CDR3 length: 16 amino acids. V dropped 1 base and J dropped 5 bases, with 14 bases sitting between them. The CDR3 sequence: CASSEVKENPNEKLFF. Here the CDR3 DNA reads TGTGCCAGCAGTGAAGTGAAGGAAAACCCCAATGAAAAACTGTTTTTT.

This clone is a singleton in its sample. The rearrangement links TRBV7-9 to TRBJ1-3; possible D gene TRBD1, 5 bases. This CDR3 is 12 amino acids long. V lost 5 bases and J 5 bases, leaving 7 bases between the germline ends. CDR1 and CDR2 (germline): SEHNR, FQNEAQ (reference sequence). The CDR3 protein is CASSPGRNTIYF. The CDR3 coding sequence is TGTGCCAGCAGCCCAGGGCGAAACACCATATATTTT. The full variable domain, with the rest looked up from reference TRBV7-9 and TRBJ1-3, is DTGVSQNPRHKITKRGQNVTFRCDPISEHNRLYWYRQTLGQGPEFLTYFQNEAQLEKSRLLSDRFSAERPKGSFSTLEIQRTEQGDSAMYLCASSPGRNTIYFGEGSWLTVV.

The chain combines TRBV7-9 with TRBJ2-1, with 8 positions matching TRBD2. The V gene end was trimmed by 10 bases and the J gene end by 9 bases; junction bases not matched to a gene: 17. This CDR3 contains 15 residues. In germline, CDR1 is SEHNR, CDR2 FQNEAQ (reference sequence). CDR3 loop: CAIRERETVSSEQFF. CDR3 nucleotides: TGTGCCATCCGGGAGCGGGAGACTGTATCCAGTGAGCAGTTCTTC.

This clone appeared a single time. V is TRBV13 and J is TRBJ2-3; D ambiguous. The germline CDR1 and CDR2 sequences are PRHDT and FYEKMQ (reference sequence). Trimming took 4 bases from V and 0 from J, leaving 23 bases between them. The CDR3 is made up of 19 amino acids. DNA of the CDR3: TGTGCCAGCAGCTCAGTGACCTCTTTTGCGGAATACAGCACAGATACGCAGTATTTT. This translates into CASSSVTSFAEYSTDTQYF.

This chain connects TRBV9 to TRBJ2-7, with D possibly matching TRBD1 (5 bases). V was trimmed by 3 bases and J by 0 bases, leaving 19 bases between them. The germline gives CDR1 SGDLS, CDR2 YYNGEE. The CDR3 contains 17 residues. This CDR3 reads CASSATPLAGLSYEQYF. For the CDR3, the DNA is TGTGCCAGCAGCGCGACCCCATTGGCAGGGCTCTCCTACGAGCAGTACTTC.

This clone came up a few times. This chain connects TRBV9 to TRBJ1-1; D ambiguous. V lost 0 bases, J lost 3 bases, and 6 bases lay in between. Germline assignment: CDR1 SGDLS and CDR2 YYNGEE. The CDR3 extends over 13 amino acids. CDR3 DNA: TGTGCCAGCAGCGTAGGCCCGCACACTGAAGCTTTCTTT. As protein: CASSVGPHTEAFF.

The J gene is TRBJ2-2, the V gene TRBV7-9; D gene ambiguous. Trimming took 7 bases from V and 7 from J, leaving 13 bases between them. This CDR3 is 13 amino acids long. The germline V gene encodes CDR1 SEHNR and CDR2 FQNEAQ (reference sequence). The CDR3 loop is CASIPRWDGELFF. As DNA, the CDR3 is TGTGCCAGCATCCCTCGGTGGGACGGGGAGCTGTTTTTT. The full variable domain, with the rest looked up from reference TRBV7-9 and TRBJ2-2, is DTGVSQNPRHKITKRGQNVTFRCDPISEHNRLYWYRQTLGQGPEFLTYFQNEAQLEKSRLLSDRFSAERPKGSFSTLEIQRTEQGDSAMYLCASIPRWDGELFFGEGSRLTVL.

The rearrangement joins TRBV19 to TRBJ2-7; D is ambiguous. From germline, CDR1 is LNHDA and CDR2 SQIVND (reference sequence). This CDR3 region has 15 residues. Between the trimmed V and J ends, which lost 0 bases and 2 bases, there was a span of 11 bases. CDR3 protein: CASSIDGLTTYEQYF. CDR3 DNA sequence: TGTGCCAGTAGTATAGATGGTCTCACCACCTACGAGCAGTACTTC.

The J gene is TRBJ2-1, the V gene TRBV27; perhaps TRBD1 as D (6 bases). Trimming removed 8 bases at V and 5 bases at J, with 10 bases between. CDR1 and CDR2 (germline): MNHEY, SMNVEV (reference sequence). The CDR3 loop spans 12 amino acids. The chain's CDR3 is CASRTANNEQFF. CDR3 sequence (DNA): TGTGCCAGCCGGACAGCAAACAATGAGCAGTTCTTC.

The sample holds one count of this clone. V and J are TRBV5-6 and TRBJ2-3; TRBD2 matches at 9 bases. The CDR3 consists of 16 residues. Germline-derived CDR1 and CDR2 are SGHDT and YYEEEE. Losses at the gene ends were 3 bases for V and 5 bases for J; bases not matched to a gene: 10. The CDR3 is CASSSLAGGPKDTQYF. The CDR3, as DNA: TGTGCCAGCAGCTCACTGGCGGGAGGGCCGAAAGATACGCAGTATTTT.

The genes are TRBV7-5 and TRBJ2-7; the table assigns TRBD1, which was not confirmed against the DNA. TRBV7-5 is noted as a pseudogene. The CDR3 loop spans 17 amino acids. DNA for the CDR3: TGTGCCAGAAGCTTAGCAGGCAGGGACAAACACTCCTACGAGCAGTACTTC. It translates to CARSLAGRDKHSYEQYF.

The chain employs TRBV5-6 and TRBJ1-1; TRBD1 is a possible D gene (5 bases). Per germline, CDR1 SGHDT and CDR2 YYEEEE. CDR3 length: 14 amino acids. V was pared by 0 bases and J by 4 bases, with 10 bases between. The CDR3 protein is CASSLAPRGTEAFF. The CDR3, as DNA: TGTGCCAGCAGCTTGGCCCCGAGGGGCACTGAAGCTTTCTTT.

This chain connects TRBV4-1 to TRBJ2-7, with 10 bases lining up with TRBD1. Germline CDR1 and CDR2: MGHRA and YSYEKL. This CDR3 is built from 17 residues. J lost 2 bases, V lost 0 bases, and 7 bases had no gene match. The CDR3 is CASSQEKLGTGAYEQYF. Here the CDR3 DNA reads TGCGCCAGCAGCCAAGAGAAGTTGGGGACAGGGGCCTACGAGCAGTACTTC.

This sequence joins TRBV9 and TRBJ2-1, with D maybe TRBD1 (6 bases). The ends were cut back, 3 bases at V and 8 bases at J, with 15 bases in the middle. In germline, CDR1 is SGDLS, CDR2 YYNGEE. The CDR3 has 14 amino acids. The CDR3 bases are TGTGCCAGCAGCGGACTTAACAGGGCCGATGAGCAGTTCTTC. Translated, it gives CASSGLNRADEQFF.

The gene calls are TRBV5-1 and TRBJ1-1, with TRBD1 as a possible D gene (6 bases). The germline gives CDR1 SGHRS, CDR2 YFSETQ. The V end was cut by 0 bases, the J end by 0 bases, with 18 bases between. The CDR3 extends over 18 amino acids. The CDR3 region has the DNA TGCGCCAGCAGCTTGGTGGCAGGGGCGAGGGGGATGAACACTGAAGCTTTCTTT. Translated, it gives CASSLVAGARGMNTEAFF.

The chain combines TRBV15 with TRBJ1-2; possible D gene TRBD1, 6 bases. V lost 4 bases and J 2 bases, leaving 17 bases between the germline ends. Germline CDR1 and CDR2: LNHNV and YYDKDF (reference sequence). The CDR3 loop spans 16 amino acids. CDR3 in DNA: TGTGCCACCAGCATGCGGGGGGCCCTCACAAACTATGGCTACACCTTC. Protein sequence: CATSMRGALTNYGYTF.